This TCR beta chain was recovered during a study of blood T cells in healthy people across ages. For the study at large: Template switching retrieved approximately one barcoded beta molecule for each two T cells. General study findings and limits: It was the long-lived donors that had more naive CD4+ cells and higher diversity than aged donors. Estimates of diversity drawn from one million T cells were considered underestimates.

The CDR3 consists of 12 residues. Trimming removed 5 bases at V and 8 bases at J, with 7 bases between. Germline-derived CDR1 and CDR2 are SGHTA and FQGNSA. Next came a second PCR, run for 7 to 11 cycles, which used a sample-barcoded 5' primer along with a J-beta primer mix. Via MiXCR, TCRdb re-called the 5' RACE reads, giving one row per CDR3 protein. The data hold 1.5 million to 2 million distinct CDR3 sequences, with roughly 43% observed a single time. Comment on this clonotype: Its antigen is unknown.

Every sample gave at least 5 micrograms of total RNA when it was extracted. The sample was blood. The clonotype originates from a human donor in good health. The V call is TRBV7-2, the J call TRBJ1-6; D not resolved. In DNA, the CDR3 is TGTGCCAGCAGCCCTACTTATTCACCCCTCCACTTT. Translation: CASSPTYSPLHF. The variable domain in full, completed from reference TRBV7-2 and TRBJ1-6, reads GAGVSQSPSNKVTEKGKDVELRCDPISGHTALYWYRQSLGQGLEFLIYFQGNSAPDKSGLPSDRFSAERTGGSVSTLTIQRTQQEDSAVYLCASSPTYSPLHFGNGTRLTVT.